Below are 15 T cell receptor beta chains sequenced from a single sample in a study of blood T cell repertoires in COVID-19. Here immunoSEQ multiplex PCR was the method, and the copy in TCRdb shows in-frame clones only, minus some. The sample consists of a few hundred thousand clones, less than 90% of them appearing once. The specimen sequenced was PBMCs or T cells enriched from blood (not recorded which). All receptors derive from a woman between 45 and 65 years old who had recovered from COVID-19.

This chain links TRBV4-1 with TRBJ1-1; 7 nucleotides match TRBD1. This CDR3 has 19 residues. V was pared by 3 bases and J by 0 bases, with 16 bases of the junction left unmatched. Per the germline V gene, CDR1 is MGHRA and CDR2 is YSYEKL. As DNA, the CDR3 is TGCGCCAGCAGCCAGGAGGACCTGGGACAGCTAAAGATGAACACTGAAGCTTTCTTT. It yields the protein CASSQEDLGQLKMNTEAFF.

This clone was counted many times. The chain recombines TRBV6-5 with TRBJ1-2; the match to TRBD1 covers 7 bases. Trimming took 0 bases from V and 6 from J; bases not matched to a gene: 10. Germline assignment: CDR1 MNHEY and CDR2 SVGAGI. The CDR3 loop spans 16 amino acids. CDR3 loop: CASSYSTGEDGDGYTF. Written as DNA, the CDR3 is TGTGCCAGCAGTTACTCAACAGGGGAAGACGGTGATGGCTACACCTTC.

The sample holds one count of this clone. The rearrangement joins TRBV7-3 to TRBJ2-6; a possible D gene is TRBD1 (5 bases). Germline loops: CDR1 SGHTA, CDR2 FQGTGA. The V end lost 7 bases, the J end lost 0 bases, and 10 bases lay between the germline ends. The CDR3 covers 15 residues. The CDR3 DNA follows: TGTGCCAGCAATAACAGGCTCTCTGGGGCCAACGTCCTGACTTTC. Translation: CASNNRLSGANVLTF.

This clone was counted a single time. The V gene is TRBV27, the J gene TRBJ1-4; possibly TRBD1 for D (5 bases). V was trimmed by 4 bases and J by 7 bases, leaving 13 bases between them. This CDR3 has 14 amino acids. The germline gives CDR1 MNHEY, CDR2 SMNVEV (reference sequence). CDR3 residues: CASSYRGLTEKLFF. CDR3 bases: TGTGCCAGCAGTTATAGGGGCTTAACTGAAAAACTGTTTTTT.

CDR3: CASRQPLRTGDYGYTF. The CDR3 DNA is TGTGCCAGTAGGCAACCCCTTAGGACAGGGGACTATGGCTACACCTTC. The chain uses TRBV19 and TRBJ1-2; 9 bases map to TRBD1. Germline assignment: CDR1 LNHDA and CDR2 SQIVND (reference sequence). This CDR3 contains 16 residues. The junction had 11 bases not matched to a gene; V was cut back by 6 bases and J by 3 bases.

The chain employs TRBV7-9 and TRBJ2-2; tentative D call: TRBD1 (6 bases). Deletions cut 5 bases from V and 1 base from J, with 11 bases between. The CDR3 has 15 residues. The germline CDR1 and CDR2 sequences are SEHNR and FQNEAQ (reference sequence). The CDR3 is CASSTTTGNTGELFF. CDR3 nucleotides: TGTGCCAGCAGCACAACGACAGGGAACACCGGGGAGCTGTTTTTT.

The J gene is TRBJ1-2, the V gene TRBV5-6; TRBD1 might be the D (6 bases). The V gene lost 3 bases and the J gene lost 3 bases, with 9 bases spanning the gap. CDR3 size: 13 residues. From germline, CDR1 is SGHDT and CDR2 YYEEEE. CDR3 bases: TGTGCCAGCAGCTGGGGACACGACTATGGCTACACCTTC. As protein: CASSWGHDYGYTF. Full variable domain (outside the CDR3, taken from reference TRBV5-6 and TRBJ1-2): DAGVTQSPTHLIKTRGQQVTLRCSPKSGHDTVSWYQQALGQGPQFIFQYYEEEERQRGNFPDRFSGHQFPNYSSELNVNALLLGDSALYLCASSWGHDYGYTFGSGTRLTVV.

CDR3 coding DNA: TGCGCCAGCAGCTTATCCACATCGGGGGGCTACACCTTC. It yields the protein CASSLSTSGGYTF. J is TRBJ1-2 and V is TRBV5-1; unclear D gene. The CDR3 extends over 13 amino acids. Germline CDR1 and CDR2: SGHRS and YFSETQ. The V end was cut by 2 bases, the J end by 8 bases, with 13 bases between.

This clone was observed a handful of times. The chain couples TRBV30 to TRBJ1-2; 8 nucleotides match TRBD1. CDR3 length: 14 residues. V was pared by 5 bases and J by 5 bases, with 10 bases of the junction left unmatched. Per germline, CDR1 GTSNPN and CDR2 SVGIG (reference sequence). This chain's CDR3 is CAWLGDRREYGYTF. CDR3 bases: TGTGCCTGGCTCGGGGACAGGAGAGAGTATGGCTACACCTTC.

The chain uses TRBV5-1 and TRBJ2-1; the match to TRBD2 covers 8 bases. Germline CDR1 SGHRS, CDR2 YFSETQ. This CDR3 region has 14 residues. V lost 5 bases and J lost 9; bases outside the gene matches: 10. The CDR3 loop is CASRLAGPQGEQFF. CDR3 bases: TGCGCCAGCAGGCTAGCGGGCCCCCAGGGTGAGCAGTTCTTC.

J is TRBJ1-1 and V is TRBV28, with D possibly being TRBD1 (5 bases). Per the germline V gene, CDR1 is MDHEN and CDR2 is SYDVKM. V lost 3 bases, J lost 5 bases, and 13 bases lay in between. CDR3 length: 14 residues. CDR3 region: CASSLQGRRTEAFF. Written as DNA, the CDR3 is TGTGCCAGCAGTTTGCAGGGTCGAAGGACTGAAGCTTTCTTT.

The genes are TRBV12-3 or TRBV12-4 and TRBJ2-7, with 7 bases aligning to TRBD1. The V gene end was trimmed by 6 bases and the J gene end by 6 bases; junction bases not matched to a gene: 5. This CDR3 spans 12 amino acids. As DNA, the CDR3 is TGTGCCAGCAGCAACTACAGGGGCGAGCAGTACTTC. Translating it yields CASSNYRGEQYF.

About this clone itself: The identical CDR3 is also encoded by other nucleotide sequences in the sample. The V and J genes are TRBV30 and TRBJ1-5, with D maybe TRBD1 (6 bases). V lost 3 bases and J lost 4, with 7 bases in between. This CDR3 region has 12 residues. Germline loops: CDR1 GTSNPN, CDR2 SVGIG (reference sequence). The CDR3, as DNA: TGTGCCTGGAGACAGGGAAATCAGCCCCAGCATTTT. Translated, it gives CAWRQGNQPQHF.

CDR3 in amino acids: CAWREVQLAKNIQYF. CDR3 in DNA: TGTGCCTGGAGAGAAGTCCAGTTAGCCAAAAACATTCAGTACTTC. The chain recombines TRBV30 with TRBJ2-4; D uncertain. V lost 3 bases to trimming and J lost 0 bases, with 12 bases between them. This CDR3 has 15 amino acids. Germline assignment: CDR1 GTSNPN and CDR2 SVGIG (reference sequence).

V usage is TRBV7-6 and J usage is TRBJ2-2, with D perhaps TRBD2 (6 bases). CDR3 length equals 13 residues. Germline CDR1 is SGHVS and CDR2 is FNYEAQ. With 4 bases removed from V and 4 bases from J, the gap between germline ends came to 7 bases. The CDR3 region has the DNA TGTGCCAGCAGCTGGGGAGGCACCGGGGAGCTGTTTTTT. This codes for CASSWGGTGELFF.